This is a list of T cell receptor beta chains from one sample in a study of immune evolution from preneoplasia to lung adenocarcinoma. Only in-frame clones appear in the TCRdb table, and some are missing; sequencing was by immunoSEQ multiplex PCR. Of 20,000 to 25,000 clones in the sample, roughly 76% are singletons; the top ten hold around 6%. Material: FFPE invasive lung adenocarcinoma tissue. The receptors stem from a person aged 55-75 years with lung adenocarcinoma. The CDR3 runs from the conserved cysteine through the conserved F or W. D genes are given only for firm matches. Not every row has a clone size; where given, it reads once, few, many or a size class.

abundance	len	d_gene	j_gene	v_gene	CDR3nt	CDR3aa
.	11	.	TRBJ2-7	TRBV7-9	TGTGCCAGCAGCTTTGACTACGAGCAGTACTTC	CASSFDYEQYF
.	15	.	TRBJ1-4	TRBV28	TGTGCCAGCAGTACTAAGAGACTGATTTATGAAAAACTGTTTTTT	CASSTKRLIYEKLFF
.	13	.	TRBJ1-3	TRBV5-1	TGCGCCAGCAGCTTGGATTTTCGAAACACCATATATTTT	CASSLDFRNTIYF
.	13	.	TRBJ1-2	TRBV6-1	TGTGCCAGCAGTGTCGACAGCGACTATGGCTACACCTTC	CASSVDSDYGYTF
.	14	.	TRBJ2-7	TRBV7-2	TGTGCCAGCAGCTTAGGACCAAAAGCGATCGAGCAGTACTTC	CASSLGPKAIEQYF
once	16	.	TRBJ1-2	TRBV7-8	TGTGCCAGCAGCCGAACTGGGGGCCCTGCTAACTATGGCTACACCTTC	CASSRTGGPANYGYTF
.	16	TRBD1	TRBJ2-7	TRBV5-1	TGCGCCAGCAGCCGACAGGGGGCTGGATTAAGCTACGAGCAGTACTTC	CASSRQGAGLSYEQYF
.	13	.	TRBJ2-7	TRBV7-9	TGTGCCAGCAGCTTCTCCGACGGAGTCGGGCAGTACTTC	CASSFSDGVGQYF
few	14	.	TRBJ1-4	TRBV4-1	TGCGCCAGCAGCCAAGTTTGGACCCAACGGAAACTGTTTTTT	CASSQVWTQRKLFF
.	15	TRBD1	TRBJ1-2	TRBV23-1	TGCGCCAGCAGTCAGGCCTCAGGGGGGGGAAGGGGCTACACCTTC	CASSQASGGGRGYTF
few	14	TRBD2	TRBJ2-7	TRBV5-1	TGCGCCAGCAGCTTGGGAGGGGCTAGCGGCGAGCAGTACTTC	CASSLGGASGEQYF
.	10	.	TRBJ2-1	TRBV7-3	TGTGCCAGCAGCTTCCATGAGCAGTTCTTC	CASSFHEQFF
.	14	TRBD1	TRBJ1-2	TRBV9	TGTGCCAGCAGCGGACGACAGGGGCGGAATGGCTACACCTTC	CASSGRQGRNGYTF
few	16	TRBD1	TRBJ2-1	TRBV28	TGTGCCAGCAGCCCCTTTGGGACAGGGCGGATTAATGAGCAGTTCTTC	CASSPFGTGRINEQFF
.	15	.	TRBJ2-7	TRBV11-2	TGTGCCAGCAGCTTCGCTGGGTACGAATACTACGAGCAGTACTTC	CASSFAGYEYYEQYF
.	11	.	TRBJ1-1	TRBV20-1	TGCAGTGCTAGAGATAACACTGAAGCTTTCTTT	CSARDNTEAFF
.	13	TRBD1	TRBJ2-5	TRBV7-2	TGTGCCAGCAGCCGGGACAGACAAGAGACCCAGTACTTC	CASSRDRQETQYF
once	13	.	TRBJ2-7	TRBV9	TGTGCCAGCAGCCCGGACATATCCGACGAGCAGTACTTC	CASSPDISDEQYF
few	15	.	TRBJ1-1	TRBV28	TGTGCCAGCAGAATTAACTCTTTACGAGACACTGAAGCTTTCTTT	CASRINSLRDTEAFF
.	12	.	TRBJ2-1	TRBV2	TGTGCCAGCACCCCCAACCTCAATGAGCAGTTCTTC	CASTPNLNEQFF
.	15	TRBD1	TRBJ2-7	TRBV18	TGTGCCAGCTTCCCGGGGGCAGGGGGCACCTACGAGCAGTACTTC	CASFPGAGGTYEQYF
.	13	.	TRBJ2-3	TRBV7-2	TGTGCCAGCAGCTTATCTGGGGCTCACTCGCAGTATTTT	CASSLSGAHSQYF
.	16	TRBD2	TRBJ2-7	TRBV6-6	TGTGCCACCGCCGGACTAGCGGGGTCTCTCAATTACGAGCAGTACTTC	CATAGLAGSLNYEQYF
.	13	TRBD1	TRBJ1-1	TRBV5-4	TGTGCCAGCAGCCCGGGACAGAAAACTGAAGCTTTCTTT	CASSPGQKTEAFF
.	14	.	TRBJ2-2	TRBV30	TGTGCCTGGACCCGACAACCCCACTCCGGGGAGCTGTTTTTT	CAWTRQPHSGELFF
.	15	.	TRBJ2-5	TRBV28	TGTGCCAGCAGTCCATTAGGGGGGTACCAAGAGACCCAGTACTTC	CASSPLGGYQETQYF
once	12	.	TRBJ2-3	TRBV29-1	TGCAGCGTTGAAAGGTTGACAGATACGCAGTATTTT	CSVERLTDTQYF
.	16	TRBD2	TRBJ2-7	TRBV18	TGTGCCAGCTCACCACGGCCGACTAGCGGGAACTACGAACAGTACTTC	CASSPRPTSGNYEQYF
.	14	TRBD2	TRBJ2-1	TRBV28	TGTGCCAGCACCCCGGGATCCCCGGGGGGTGAGCAGTTCTTC	CASTPGSPGGEQFF
.	14	TRBD1	TRBJ2-7	TRBV28	TGTGCCAGCACAAAAAGGGACAGCACCTACGAGCAGTACTTC	CASTKRDSTYEQYF
once	13	.	TRBJ1-1	TRBV10-2	TGCGCCAGCAGTGTGGACAGAACGGTTGAAGCTTTCTTT	CASSVDRTVEAFF
.	15	TRBD1	TRBJ1-1	TRBV19	TGTGCCAGTAGTATCCCGGGACAGGGAGGCACTGAAGCTTTCTTT	CASSIPGQGGTEAFF
.	16	.	TRBJ2-7	TRBV28	TGTGCCAGCAGTCCCGGCTGGGACCTAAAAAATCACGAGCAGTACTTC	CASSPGWDLKNHEQYF
.	15	.	TRBJ1-4	TRBV30	TGTGCCTGGAGTGGGCCTGGGGGAACTAATGAAAAACTGTTTTTT	CAWSGPGGTNEKLFF
.	15	.	TRBJ2-7	TRBV28	TGTGCCAGTTCAAGGGGAGCGGTAGATTCCTACGAGCAATACTTC	CASSRGAVDSYEQYF
.	14	.	TRBJ2-5	TRBV2	TGTGCCAGCAGTGAAGCCAGCGGTGTTGAGACCCAGTACTTC	CASSEASGVETQYF
.	17	.	TRBJ1-5	TRBV6-8	TGTGCCAGCAGTGCGGACTGTCAGACTGGCGGCAATCAGCCCCAGCATTTT	CASSADCQTGGNQPQHF
.	15	.	TRBJ1-2	TRBV6-1	TGTGCCAGCGCTACCTATTTTCCTTCTACCGTAGGCTACACCTTC	CASATYFPSTVGYTF
.	13	.	TRBJ2-5	TRBV19	TGTGCCAGTAGTATACAGGACCAAGAGACCCAGTACTTC	CASSIQDQETQYF
few	13	.	TRBJ1-2	TRBV9	TGTGCCAGCACCCAATCCGGGTATTATGGCTACACCTTC	CASTQSGYYGYTF
.	13	.	TRBJ1-1	TRBV7-3	TGTGCCAGCAGCTGGACACCAGACACTGAAGCTTTCTTT	CASSWTPDTEAFF